These 26 T cell receptor beta chains originate from one sample sequenced in a study of blood T cell repertoires in COVID-19. TCRdb's copy holds only in-frame clones and misses some; the assay was immunoSEQ multiplex PCR. Of 95,000 to 150,000 clones detected, about 83% appear once; the ten largest clones hold roughly 5.5%. Material: peripheral blood. The receptor set was obtained from a man older than 75 with active or convalescent COVID-19.

The chain recombines TRBV27 with TRBJ1-2; the match to TRBD1 covers 7 bases. Germline V lookup: CDR1 MNHEY, CDR2 SMNVEV (reference sequence). CDR3 length equals 17 residues. V lost 5 bases to trimming and J lost 0 bases; unmatched junction nucleotides: 12. The CDR3 loop is CASSNSPGTASNYGYTF. In nucleotides, the CDR3 is TGTGCCAGCAGTAATTCACCCGGGACAGCCTCTAACTATGGCTACACCTTC.

The chain has TRBV9 and TRBJ1-4, with D uncertain. Germline CDR1 SGDLS, CDR2 YYNGEE. The germline V and J ends were trimmed by 2 bases and 0 bases, with 5 bases remaining between them. This CDR3 spans 14 amino acids. CDR3 protein: CASSVRATNEKLFF. The DNA for the CDR3 is TGTGCCAGCAGCGTGCGGGCAACTAATGAAAAACTGTTTTTT.

This clone came up a few times. This chain connects TRBV7-8 to TRBJ2-3, with TRBD2 as a possible D gene (5 bases). Germline V gene sequence: CDR1 SGHVS, CDR2 FQNEAQ. The CDR3 loop spans 16 amino acids. Between the trimmed V and J ends, which lost 1 base and 5 bases, there was a span of 16 bases. The CDR3 loop is CASSLGPALGRDTQYF. The DNA for the CDR3 is TGTGCCAGCAGCTTAGGACCGGCCCTGGGGAGAGATACGCAGTATTTT.

This clone occurred once. The chain links TRBV27 to TRBJ2-3; D possibly corresponds to TRBD1 (5 bases). V was trimmed by 2 bases and J by 5 bases, leaving 8 bases between them. The CDR3 consists of 13 residues. Germline lookup yields CDR1 MNHEY and CDR2 SMNVEV (reference sequence). The CDR3 sequence: CASSLGAGDTQYF. CDR3 in DNA: TGTGCCAGCAGTTTAGGGGCCGGAGATACGCAGTATTTT.

This chain joins TRBV7-6 and TRBJ1-4; 7 positions agree with TRBD1. Germline CDR1 reads SGHVS; CDR2 reads FNYEAQ. The CDR3 loop spans 15 amino acids. J lost 4 bases, V lost 5 bases, and 7 bases had no gene match. CDR3 residues: CASSRGTDSNEKLFF. The CDR3 DNA sequence: TGTGCCAGCAGCCGGGGGACAGATAGTAATGAAAAACTGTTTTTT.

The chain carries TRBV18 and TRBJ2-6, with unresolved D. This CDR3 is 17 amino acids long. The V end lost 4 bases, the J end lost 0 bases, and 13 bases lay between the germline ends. The germline gives CDR1 KGHSH, CDR2 LQKENI. The DNA of the CDR3 is TGTGCCAGCTCACTAACGCAGAGGAACTCTGGGGCCAACGTCCTGACTTTC. Translation gives CASSLTQRNSGANVLTF.

This chain links TRBV18 with TRBJ1-1, with a possible D match to TRBD1 (5 bases). Germline-derived CDR1 and CDR2 are KGHSH and LQKENI. V shed 5 bases and J shed 1 base, with 8 bases lying between them. CDR3 length equals 13 residues. The CDR3 loop reads CASSRQTNTEAFF. For the CDR3, the DNA is TGTGCCAGCTCAAGACAGACGAACACTGAAGCTTTCTTT.

This clone has only a few counts. V usage is TRBV5-1 and J usage is TRBJ1-1; 7 bases match TRBD1. From germline, CDR1 is SGHRS and CDR2 YFSETQ. The CDR3 consists of 15 residues. Germline trimming cut 0 bases from V and 1 base from J; bases unmatched to any gene: 3. Here the CDR3 DNA reads TGCGCCAGCAGCTTGGCAGACAGGGCGAACACTGAAGCTTTCTTT. It yields the protein CASSLADRANTEAFF.

The table lists this clone with a few counts. The chain employs TRBV5-6 and TRBJ1-2, with TRBD1 matching 7 bases. With V trimmed by 4 bases and J by 5 bases, 11 bases remained unmatched. This CDR3 has 15 residues. CDR1 SGHDT and CDR2 YYEEEE come from the germline V gene. The CDR3 DNA follows: TGTGCCAGCAGCCCGCAGGGGGTTTGGACTTATGGCTACACCTTC. Translation: CASSPQGVWTYGYTF.

V gene TRBV27 combines with J gene TRBJ2-7; 9 bases fit TRBD1. Unmatched junction bases numbered 3, after V lost 3 bases and J lost 6 bases. Germline CDR1 MNHEY, CDR2 SMNVEV (reference sequence). The CDR3 spans 13 residues. The CDR3 bases are TGTGCCAGCAGTTTGGACAGGGGAGCCGAGCAGTACTTC. Protein sequence: CASSLDRGAEQYF.

As DNA, the CDR3 is TGCAGCGCCCAAGCGGACTTCGAATATGGCTACACCTTC. It is translated as CSAQADFEYGYTF. The rearrangement joins TRBV29-1 to TRBJ1-2; D unclear. This CDR3 is 13 amino acids long. Trimming shortened V by 7 bases and J by 5 bases, and 17 bases separated the two germline ends. Germline values: CDR1 SQVTM, CDR2 ANQGSEA.

The gene calls are TRBV5-6 and TRBJ2-1, with D possibly TRBD1 on 5 matching bases. The CDR3 loop spans 18 amino acids. Trimming removed 3 bases from V and 0 bases from J, with 19 bases in between. Germline values: CDR1 SGHDT, CDR2 YYEEEE. The CDR3 DNA reads TGTGCCAGCAGCTCCTCCAGGGCAGCCAAATACTCCTACAATGAGCAGTTCTTC. Protein sequence: CASSSSRAAKYSYNEQFF.

This chain uses TRBV5-5 with TRBJ1-4; no reliable D call. The CDR3 runs to 13 residues. The V gene's germline CDR1 is SGHKS and CDR2 YYEKEE (reference sequence). Trimming removed 0 bases from V and 5 bases from J, with 5 bases in between. CDR3 sequence (DNA): TGTGCCAGCAGCTTGGCCCAGAATGAAAAACTGTTTTTT. It yields the protein CASSLAQNEKLFF.

This rearrangement joins TRBV27 to TRBJ1-5, with a possible D match to TRBD1 (6 bases). This CDR3 comprises 15 residues. Trimming removed 7 bases at V and 6 bases at J, with 19 bases between. Germline V gene lookup returns CDR1 MNHEY and CDR2 SMNVEV (reference sequence). CDR3 region: CASTPTAGAGQPQHF. CDR3 sequence (DNA): TGTGCCAGCACCCCGACCGCAGGGGCGGGTCAGCCCCAGCATTTT.

This clone turned up a few times. CDR3 sequence reads: CAISESTAYGYTF. In nucleotides, the CDR3 is TGTGCCATCAGTGAGTCGACAGCATATGGCTACACCTTC. The chain has TRBV10-3 and TRBJ1-2; possible D gene TRBD1, 5 bases. V lost 0 bases and J 5 bases, leaving 7 bases between the germline ends. The CDR3 spans 13 residues. Germline values: CDR1 ENHRY, CDR2 SYGVKD.

This clone was seen just once. This chain links TRBV28 with TRBJ1-5; 7 bases fit TRBD1. CDR1 is MDHEN and CDR2 is SYDVKM in the germline V gene. The CDR3 sequence is 13 residues long. Trimming removed 8 bases from V and 11 bases from J; junction bases left unmatched: 12. CDR3 nucleotide sequence: TGTGCCAGCCGGGACAGAATCGACCGGGCCCAGCATTTT. It codes for CASRDRIDRAQHF.

The rearrangement joins TRBV7-9 to TRBJ1-2, with D tentatively TRBD1 (5 bases). Germline V gene data show CDR1 as SEHNR and CDR2 as FQNEAQ (reference sequence). Trimming took off 4 bases at V and 1 base at J, with 13 bases between the two ends. This CDR3 region has 15 residues. The CDR3 DNA sequence: TGTGCCAGCAGCTCGCCCCGACAGTTTAACTATGGCTACACCTTC. Translating gives CASSSPRQFNYGYTF. Looking up the rest from reference TRBV7-9 and TRBJ1-2 gives the full variable domain: DTGVSQNPRHKITKRGQNVTFRCDPISEHNRLYWYRQTLGQGPEFLTYFQNEAQLEKSRLLSDRFSAERPKGSFSTLEIQRTEQGDSAMYLCASSSPRQFNYGYTFGSGTRLTVV.

The chain is built from TRBV5-1 and TRBJ2-1; 8 bases are a match to TRBD1. This CDR3 is 13 amino acids long. Trimming at V came to 4 bases and at J to 6 bases, leaving 3 bases not matched to a gene. Germline V gene sequence: CDR1 SGHRS, CDR2 YFSETQ. CDR3 coding DNA: TGCGCCAGCAGCCCCGGACAGGGCAATGAGCAGTTCTTC. It translates to CASSPGQGNEQFF.

The rearrangement uses TRBV20-1 and TRBJ2-7, with D hard to call. The CDR3 runs 15 residues. CDR1 DFQATT and CDR2 SNEGSKA come from the germline V gene (reference sequence). V dropped 3 bases and J dropped 0 bases, with 15 bases sitting between them. Here the CDR3 reads CSASNPQINSYEQYF. CDR3 nucleotide sequence: TGCAGTGCTAGTAATCCTCAGATAAACTCCTACGAGCAGTACTTC.

CDR3 protein: CASSGQVQETQYF. The CDR3 DNA reads TGTGCCAGCAGTGGACAGGTCCAAGAGACCCAGTACTTC. The chain uses TRBV2 and TRBJ2-5, with D perhaps matching TRBD1 (6 bases). Germline CDR1 and CDR2: SNHLY and FYNNEI. V lost 4 bases and J 1 base, leaving 7 bases between the germline ends. This CDR3 comprises 13 residues.

This clone was seen a single time. A read error may account for a junction end that differs from germline. The chain is built from TRBV29-1 and TRBJ2-3; TRBD1 agrees at 8 bases. Germline values: CDR1 SQVTM, CDR2 ANQGSEA. The CDR3 runs to 13 residues. CDR3 in DNA: TGCAGCGTCGAAGGACAGGGCTCAGATACGCAGTATTTT. Its protein product is CSVEGQGSDTQYF.

The V call is TRBV19, the J call TRBJ2-7, with a weak D call TRBD2 (6 bases). CDR1 LNHDA and CDR2 SQIVND come from the germline V gene (reference sequence). V was shortened by 5 bases and J by 1 base, with 12 bases between the two germline ends. The CDR3 sequence is 14 residues long. The CDR3 nucleotides are TGTGCCAGTAGTTTTGGCGGGGCTTCCTACGAGCAGTACTTC. It specifies CASSFGGASYEQYF.

This chain uses TRBV4-2 with TRBJ1-6; maybe TRBD1 (6 bases). Trimming left V 0 bases short and J 7 bases short, with 13 bases between. This CDR3 region has 16 residues. Looked up from germline, CDR1 is LGHNA and CDR2 is YNFKEQ. The CDR3 DNA sequence: TGTGCCAGCAGCCAAGATTTAGAACAGGGAAATTCACCCCTCCACTTT. This sequence encodes CASSQDLEQGNSPLHF.

V is TRBV5-1 and J is TRBJ1-6; D is ambiguous. Germline loops: CDR1 SGHRS, CDR2 YFSETQ. With 1 base removed from V and 0 bases from J, the gap between germline ends came to 14 bases. The CDR3 runs to 18 residues. The CDR3 DNA reads as TGCGCCAGCAGCTTGAAATTGCAGTCAAGCTCCTATAATTCACCCCTCCACTTT. As protein: CASSLKLQSSSYNSPLHF.

The chain is built from TRBV7-2 and TRBJ2-5; possible D gene TRBD2, 6 bases. V dropped 5 bases and J dropped 4 bases, with 14 bases sitting between them. This CDR3 has 14 amino acids. Per the germline V gene, CDR1 is SGHTA and CDR2 is FQGNSA. DNA of the CDR3: TGTGCCAGCAGCCCCGGGGGAAGCGGAGAGACCCAGTACTTC. Its translation is CASSPGGSGETQYF.

The chain is built from TRBV6-2 or TRBV6-3 and TRBJ1-1; the match to TRBD1 covers 8 bases. Germline lookup yields CDR1 MNHEY and CDR2 SVGEGT. The CDR3 contains 15 residues. The ends lost 0 bases at V and 5 bases at J; junction bases unmatched: 5. In DNA, the CDR3 is TGTGCCAGCAGTTACTCGGGGACAGGAAATACTGAAGCTTTCTTT. As protein: CASSYSGTGNTEAFF.